Listed here is a single T cell receptor beta chain. The CDR3 runs to 14 residues. Trimming at V came to 6 bases and at J to 7 bases, leaving 7 bases not matched to a gene. Germline values: CDR1 MNHEY, CDR2 SVGAGI. Individuals aged about 18 to 100 years were recruited from roughly 23 US areas. Cohort allocation depended upon clinical history that participants reported. The entry originates in a study of blood T cell repertoires in COVID-19. Turning to the study itself: Specimens from acute and convalescent COVID-19 originated in the United States, Italy and Spain.

Authors' processing steps: Amplification from reference gene primers served as the basis for estimated nucleated cell counts. Assay: immunoSEQ multiplex PCR; the TCRdb copy retains only in-frame clones and omits some. V, J and clone size reflect that table, while D and trimming were determined from the DNA. This sample has some 250,000 clones; roughly 91% occur once, and the top ten carry about 2.3%. V usage is TRBV6-5 and J usage is TRBJ2-7; 12 nucleotides agree with TRBD2. The source of this sequence is a woman aged 35 to 49 with acute COVID-19. Specimen: PBMCs or T cells enriched from blood (not recorded which). CDR3 coding DNA: TGTGCCAGCAGCCGACTAGCGGGAGACGGAGAGCAGTACTTC. This translates into CASSRLAGDGEQYF.